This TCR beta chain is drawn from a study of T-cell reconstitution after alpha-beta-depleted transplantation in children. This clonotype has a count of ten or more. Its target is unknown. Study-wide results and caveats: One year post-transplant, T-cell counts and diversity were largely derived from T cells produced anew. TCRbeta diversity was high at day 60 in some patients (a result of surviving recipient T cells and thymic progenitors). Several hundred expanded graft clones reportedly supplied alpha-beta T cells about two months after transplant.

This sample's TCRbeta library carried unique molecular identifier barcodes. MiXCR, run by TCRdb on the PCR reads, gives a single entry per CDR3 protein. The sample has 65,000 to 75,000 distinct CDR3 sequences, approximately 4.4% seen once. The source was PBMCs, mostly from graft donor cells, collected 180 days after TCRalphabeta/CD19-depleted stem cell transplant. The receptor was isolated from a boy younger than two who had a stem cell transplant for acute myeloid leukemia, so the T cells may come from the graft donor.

The CDR3 DNA follows: TGTGCCAGCTCACTGACAGGGGTGTTGCTGACTAATGAAAAACTGTTTTTT. Its translation: CASSLTGVLLTNEKLFF. J is TRBJ1-4 and V is TRBV18; 8 bases are a match to TRBD1. The CDR3 is 17 residues long. V lost 4 bases and J lost 2; bases outside the gene matches: 9. Germline CDR1 reads KGHSH; CDR2 reads LQKENI.